The 20 T cell receptor beta chains in this list originate from one sample, sequenced in a study of early T cells in non-severe SARS-CoV-2 infection. From the 5' RACE reads, TCRdb called clonotypes with MiXCR, one entry per CDR3 protein. The sample records tens of thousands of distinct CDR3 sequences, roughly 17% being singletons. Material: whole blood, obtained at baseline. These receptors all stem from an adult who was a healthcare worker with PCR-confirmed SARS-CoV-2 infection or an uninfected control (not recorded which).

The rearrangement uses TRBV9 and TRBJ2-3, with D maybe TRBD1 (5 bases). The CDR3 has 14 residues. The germline V and J ends were trimmed by 0 bases and 3 bases, with 8 bases remaining between them. Germline V CDR1 and CDR2: SGDLS, YYNGEE. The CDR3: CASSVVGDTDTQYF. CDR3 sequence (DNA): TGTGCCAGCAGCGTAGTAGGGGATACAGATACGCAGTATTTT.

There are many counts of this clonotype. The DNA of the CDR3 is TGTGCCAGCAGGCCGGGACTAGCCCAAGAGACCCAGTACTTC. Translated, it gives CASRPGLAQETQYF. The chain combines TRBV28 with TRBJ2-5, with TRBD2 identical over 9 bases. The germline CDR1 and CDR2 sequences are MDHEN and SYDVKM. V was pared by 6 bases and J by 1 base, with 3 bases of the junction left unmatched. CDR3 length equals 14 residues.

Comment on this clonotype: A junction end diverges from the germline sequence, so it may reflect a read error. The chain carries TRBV30 and TRBJ2-1, with 12 bases matching TRBD2. The CDR3 has 13 amino acids. CDR1 is GTSNPN and CDR2 is SVGIG in the germline V gene (reference sequence). The DNA of the CDR3 is TGTGCCTGGAGTGTCCTAGCGGGAGGGCCTATACTCTTC. The encoded protein is CAWSVLAGGPILF.

This clonotype appeared a few times. J is TRBJ2-7 and V is TRBV5-4; D might be TRBD2 (5 bases). V dropped 7 bases and J dropped 5 bases, with 16 bases sitting between them. CDR1 and CDR2 from the germline V gene are SGHNT and YYREEE (reference sequence). This CDR3 has 13 amino acids. Here the CDR3 DNA reads TGTGCCAGCGGAAAACTCGGAGGTAACGAGCAGTACTTC. Its protein is CASGKLGGNEQYF.

This clonotype was counted many times. V is TRBV12-3 or TRBV12-4 and J is TRBJ2-5; TRBD1 or TRBD2 may be the D gene (5 bases each). The CDR3 length is 12 residues. Trimming cost V 6 bases and J 5 bases, with 10 bases left between them. CDR3 nucleotides: TGTGCCAGCAGGAGAGGGGTCGAGACCCAGTACTTC. It encodes CASRRGVETQYF.

The table lists this clonotype with a few counts. The chain links TRBV27 to TRBJ1-1, with D uncertain. Germline V gene data show CDR1 as MNHEY and CDR2 as SMNVEV (reference sequence). Between the trimmed V and J ends, which lost 5 bases and 3 bases, there was a span of 13 bases. The CDR3 is made up of 14 amino acids. Here the CDR3 DNA reads TGTGCCAGCAGTCGCGGGCCGACGGACACTGAAGCTTTCTTT. Translation: CASSRGPTDTEAFF.

The chain employs TRBV28 and TRBJ1-5, with a tentative D call TRBD1 (5 bases). This CDR3 comprises 13 residues. Germline V gene lookup returns CDR1 MDHEN and CDR2 SYDVKM. Trimming removed 7 bases at V and 10 bases at J, with 17 bases between. The DNA for the CDR3 is TGTGCCAGCAACGCCAAAGGCAGGGATCCCCAGCATTTT. It codes for CASNAKGRDPQHF.

This clonotype showed up just a few times. The chain joins TRBV7-2 to TRBJ2-3; D uncertain. CDR3 length: 20 residues. The germline V gene encodes CDR1 SGHTA and CDR2 FQGNSA. V dropped 1 base and J dropped 1 base, with 24 bases sitting between them. CDR3 sequence (DNA): TGTGCCAGCAGCTTAGGACCGAGACCCCGTGCTCTAGGACGCACAGATACGCAGTATTTT. Its protein product is CASSLGPRPRALGRTDTQYF.

The V call is TRBV6-2 or TRBV6-3, the J call TRBJ2-1; D not certain. The CDR3 has 12 amino acids. The V gene's germline CDR1 is MNHEY and CDR2 SVGEGT. V gave up 4 bases and J gave up 5 bases, with 6 bases separating them. The CDR3 reads CASSSRNNEQFF. For the CDR3, the DNA is TGTGCCAGCAGTTCCCGAAACAATGAGCAGTTCTTC.

The chain recombines TRBV10-3 with TRBJ2-1, with no clear D. Germline assignment: CDR1 ENHRY and CDR2 SYGVKD. The CDR3 extends over 13 amino acids. Trimming removed 7 bases from V and 5 bases from J, with 12 bases in between. The CDR3 is CAITVGANNEQFF. DNA for the CDR3: TGTGCCATCACGGTAGGCGCAAACAATGAGCAGTTCTTC.

The CDR3 protein is CSADSGSSSYNEQFF. The DNA for the CDR3 is TGCAGTGCTGACAGCGGGAGCAGCTCCTACAATGAGCAGTTCTTC. This chain uses TRBV20-1 with TRBJ2-1; 8 nucleotides match TRBD2. This CDR3 contains 15 residues. Germline assignment: CDR1 DFQATT and CDR2 SNEGSKA (reference sequence). J gave up 0 bases and V 5 bases, and 6 bases lay outside the gene matches.

This chain connects TRBV7-3 to TRBJ2-1; TRBD2 agrees at 8 bases. The length of the CDR3 is 16 residues. Germline V gene lookup returns CDR1 SGHTA and CDR2 FQGTGA. The junction had 11 bases not matched to a gene; V was cut back by 3 bases and J by 7 bases. As DNA, the CDR3 is TGTGCCAGCAGCTTCTTGGGGAGACTAGCGCCTAATGAGCAGTTCTTC. Translation gives CASSFLGRLAPNEQFF.

V gene TRBV27 combines with J gene TRBJ2-3; D unclear. Trimming removed 2 bases from V and 0 bases from J, with 6 bases in between. CDR1 MNHEY and CDR2 SMNVEV come from the germline V gene (reference sequence). The CDR3 spans 14 residues. CDR3 amino acids: CASSLRASTDTQYF. The CDR3 nucleotides are TGTGCCAGCAGTTTAAGGGCTAGCACAGATACGCAGTATTTT.

The V and J genes are TRBV12-3 or TRBV12-4 and TRBJ2-1; 9 bases line up with TRBD2. The CDR3 runs 14 residues. The ends lost 3 bases at V and 9 bases at J; junction bases unmatched: 6. In nucleotides, the CDR3 is TGTGCCAGCAGTTTTGGCGGGAGGGCGGTTGAGCAGTTCTTC. Protein product: CASSFGGRAVEQFF.

This clonotype was recorded many times. The gene calls are TRBV20-1 and TRBJ2-7; 10 nucleotides align to TRBD2. The CDR3 length is 13 residues. V shed 7 bases, J shed 6 bases, and the junction held 9 bases outside the gene matches. Per the germline V gene, CDR1 is DFQATT and CDR2 is SNEGSKA (reference sequence). Written as DNA, the CDR3 is TGCAGTGTTGAGCGGGAGGGTGCAGGCGAGCAGTACTTC. It is translated as CSVEREGAGEQYF.

This clonotype was recorded many times. This chain uses TRBV6-5 with TRBJ1-1; D is unclear. Trimming removed 5 bases at V and 0 bases at J, with 7 bases between. CDR1 MNHEY and CDR2 SVGAGI come from the germline V gene. The CDR3 covers 13 residues. CDR3 in DNA: TGTGCCAGCAGTCTAAACATGAACACTGAAGCTTTCTTT. This sequence encodes CASSLNMNTEAFF.

In this sample, this clonotype turned up a few times. The chain has TRBV15 and TRBJ2-6, with D possibly being TRBD1 (5 bases). CDR1 LNHNV and CDR2 YYDKDF come from the germline V gene (reference sequence). V was trimmed by 2 bases and J by 0 bases, leaving 8 bases between them. CDR3 length: 16 residues. Written as DNA, the CDR3 is TGTGCCACCAGCAGATACAGGAACTCTGGGGCCAACGTCCTGACTTTC. Protein: CATSRYRNSGANVLTF. The entire variable domain, with the rest obtained from reference TRBV15 and TRBJ2-6, is as follows: DAMVIQNPRYQVTQFGKPVTLSCSQTLNHNVMYWYQQKSSQAPKLLFHYYDKDFNNEADTPDNFQSRRPNTSFCFLDIRSPGLGDTAMYLCATSRYRNSGANVLTFGAGSRLTVL.

In this sample, this clonotype turned up a few times. This sequence joins TRBV30 and TRBJ1-1, with a possible D match to TRBD1 (5 bases). V gave up 2 bases and J gave up 0 bases, with 13 bases separating them. Germline CDR1 reads GTSNPN; CDR2 reads SVGIG (reference sequence). This CDR3 has 15 amino acids. CDR3 coding DNA: TGTGCCTGGAGTCGACTTGGGGCTATGAACACTGAAGCTTTCTTT. Translated, it gives CAWSRLGAMNTEAFF.

This chain connects TRBV24-1 to TRBJ2-1; TRBD2 matches at 13 bases. In germline, CDR1 is KGHDR, CDR2 SFDVKD. Trimming removed 4 bases from V and 8 bases from J; junction bases left unmatched: 10. The CDR3 covers 17 residues. CDR3 sequence reads: CATSDPTTSGRIHEQFF. CDR3 DNA sequence: TGTGCCACCAGTGACCCTACGACTAGCGGGAGGATTCATGAGCAGTTCTTC.

This clonotype has ten or more counts. CDR3 in DNA: TGTGCCATTTCCGGGACAGGATTCTCCTACGAGCAGTACTTC. This translates into CAISGTGFSYEQYF. The chain recombines TRBV6-1 with TRBJ2-7; 8 bases fit TRBD1. This CDR3 is 14 amino acids long. V shed 10 bases, J shed 0 bases, and the junction held 8 bases outside the gene matches. The germline gives CDR1 MNHNS, CDR2 SASEGT.